The next 5 T cell receptor beta chains were all read from a single sample in a study of memory CD8 T cells in hepatitis C reinfection listed by TCRdb under 2017. The library was made by the immunoSEQ multiplex PCR assay. TCRdb took this table from immuneACCESS and kept in-frame rearrangements with V and J called. Such tables lack part of the clones; where checked against another copy, unresolved V genes explain under half of the gap, and the rest is unexplained. For this sample there are 46,000 or so clones; roughly 89% appear just once. The ten most abundant clones make up 0.72% of the sample. According to the study, the label for this sample's time point signals: late/post reinfection, 12 to 24 weeks after detection. The sorted cells were sequenced directly ex vivo, without any in vitro expansion ahead of TCR sequencing. Sequencing used naive CD8+ T cells sorted from blood. Sample cell subset or site, as interpreted from the label and publication: total naive CD8+CD45RO- T cells. These receptors were obtained from a young man with hepatitis C virus infection.

The rearrangement joins TRBV5-4 to TRBJ2-5; tentatively, D is TRBD1 (6 bases). The CDR3 has 14 amino acids. Trimming stripped 5 bases from V and 0 bases from J, with 11 bases between. Germline V gene sequence: CDR1 SGHNT, CDR2 YYREEE (reference sequence). CDR3 sequence reads: CASRTTGNQETQYF. The CDR3 nucleotides are TGTGCCAGCAGGACCACAGGGAACCAAGAGACCCAGTACTTC.

The chain combines TRBV6-1 with TRBJ2-3, with TRBD2 identical over 11 bases. Looked up from germline, CDR1 is MNHNS and CDR2 is SASEGT. After removal of 6 bases from V and 6 bases from J, the junction contained 8 bases not matched to a gene. This CDR3 is 15 amino acids long. The CDR3 nucleotides are TGTGCCAGCAGGGTTAGCGGGGGGGCCTGGGATACGCAGTATTTT. Translating it yields CASRVSGGAWDTQYF.

The V and J genes are TRBV6-1 and TRBJ2-7, with 8 bases matching TRBD1. The junction had 6 bases not matched to a gene; V was cut back by 6 bases and J by 2 bases. Germline V gene data show CDR1 as MNHNS and CDR2 as SASEGT. The CDR3 is made up of 14 amino acids. The DNA of the CDR3 is TGTGCCAGCAGACACAGGGGGATGGCCTACGAGCAGTACTTC. Protein product: CASRHRGMAYEQYF.

The genes are TRBV10-2 and TRBJ1-1, with TRBD1 identical over 9 bases. Looked up from germline, CDR1 is WSHSY and CDR2 is SAAADI. There are 13 residues in the CDR3. V was clipped by 11 bases and J by 1 base; unmatched bases: 5. The CDR3 loop is CASTGQGNTEAFF. The DNA of the CDR3 is TGCGCCTCCACGGGACAGGGGAACACTGAAGCTTTCTTT.

The chain employs TRBV5-1 and TRBJ2-5; 9 bases line up with TRBD1. The junction had 9 bases not matched to a gene; V was cut back by 4 bases and J by 5 bases. This CDR3 comprises 15 residues. The V gene's germline CDR1 is SGHRS and CDR2 YFSETQ. The CDR3 loop reads CASSPEQGAAETQYF. For the CDR3, the DNA is TGCGCCAGCAGCCCGGAACAGGGGGCGGCCGAGACCCAGTACTTC.